These T cell receptor beta chains were read from a single sample in a study of siplizumab effects on memory and regulatory T cells. Clones were read by immunoSEQ multiplex PCR, and TCRdb kept only the in-frame ones, dropping some. The top ten hold about 12% of the sample, which has 95,000 to 100,000 clones, 80% to 95% seen once. Sample: non-Treg CD4+ T cells sorted from blood. Receptors originate from a human donor in good health. The CDR3 runs from the conserved cysteine through the conserved F or W. Each record gives: D gene, clone size, J gene, V gene, CDR3 DNA, CDR3 protein. A D gene is named only where the DNA matches it firmly. Clone size is shown for a subset of rows, as once, few, many or a class of expanded clone.

>.|.|TRBJ1-1|TRBV27
TGTGCCAGCAGTTCCCCCAGCAGTGAAGCTTTCTTT
CASSSPSSEAFF
>.|few|TRBJ2-2|TRBV29-1
TGCATCGTTGGGGGGCCCGGGGAGCTGTTTTTT
CIVGGPGELFF
>.|once|TRBJ2-1|TRBV10-3
TGTGCCATCAGTGTTTGGGACACCGGGAGTGAGCAGTTCTTC
CAISVWDTGSEQFF
>.|.|TRBJ2-1|TRBV4-3
TGCGCCAGCAGCTACACTAGTGGGTCCTACAATGAGCAGTTCTTC
CASSYTSGSYNEQFF
>.|.|TRBJ1-2|TRBV7-2
TGTGCCAGCAGCTTAGTTGTCCCTTGGAGGGGTGGCTACACCTTC
CASSLVVPWRGGYTF
>.|.|TRBJ1-2|TRBV19
TGTGCCAGTAGTATAGATTTGGAGAAGACCTATGGCTACACCTTC
CASSIDLEKTYGYTF
>.|.|TRBJ1-1|TRBV5-5
TGTGCCAGCAGCCCCCCCCAACATTTCCTCTCGACTGAAGCTTTCTTT
CASSPPQHFLSTEAFF
>TRBD2|.|TRBJ2-1|TRBV5-1
TGCGCCAGCAGCCCGACCAGCGGGATCCGGATTGAGCAGTTCTTC
CASSPTSGIRIEQFF
>.|.|TRBJ2-7|TRBV12-5
TGTGCTAGTGGCCATGGGGCAGGCGCAGACGAGCAGTACTTC
CASGHGAGADEQYF
>.|.|TRBJ2-7|TRBV30
TGTGCCTGGAGTGCCGGGCCTCTTTACGAGCAGTACTTC
CAWSAGPLYEQYF
>.|.|TRBJ1-5|TRBV7-9
TGTGCCAGCAGCGCTACAGGGTATAATCAGCCCCAGCATTTT
CASSATGYNQPQHF
>.|.|TRBJ1-4|TRBV30
TGTGCCTGGAGTCCTGGACAGTTTAATGAAAAACTGTTTTTT
CAWSPGQFNEKLFF
>.|.|TRBJ2-2|TRBV19
TGTGCCAGCAGCGGGCCGAACACCGGGGAGCTGTTTTTT
CASSGPNTGELFF
>.|once|TRBJ2-2|TRBV11-3
TGTGCCAGCCAGACAACAGGAAACACCGGGGAGCTGTTTTTT
CASQTTGNTGELFF
>TRBD2|.|TRBJ2-4|TRBV19
TGTGCCAGTAGTTTCTCCGGGACTAGCGGGAAAACTCTAGCCAAAAACATTCAGTACTTC
CASSFSGTSGKTLAKNIQYF
>.|.|TRBJ2-7|TRBV10-1
TGCGCCAGCAGAGTCAGTGCGCCAGCCTCCTACGAGCAGTACTTC
CASRVSAPASYEQYF
>.|.|TRBJ2-3|TRBV19
TGTGCCACCCGGCCGGGGCTTTTAGATACGCAGTATTTT
CATRPGLLDTQYF
>TRBD2|.|TRBJ2-7|TRBV11-2
TGTGCCAGCAGCTTTGTACTAGCGGGAGGGAGGGGCGAGCAGTACTTC
CASSFVLAGGRGEQYF
>.|.|TRBJ1-2|TRBV29-1
TGCAGCGTTGCCAGCGCTTCGGACTATGGCTACACCTTC
CSVASASDYGYTF
>TRBD2|.|TRBJ2-3|TRBV4-1
TGCGCCAGCAGCCAAACGGGGACTAGATCAGATACGCAGTATTTT
CASSQTGTRSDTQYF
>.|.|TRBJ2-2|TRBV6-5
TGTGCCAGCAAGCGGGCTAGTGGTACCGGGGAGCTGTTTTTT
CASKRASGTGELFF
>TRBD2|.|TRBJ2-1|TRBV30
TGTGCCTGGAGTGGGCGAGCGGGGGTGTACAATGAGCAGTTCTTC
CAWSGRAGVYNEQFF
>.|.|TRBJ2-5|TRBV9
TGTGCCAGCAGCGTCAGGAGCCAAGAGACCCAGTACTTC
CASSVRSQETQYF
>.|.|TRBJ1-3|TRBV9
TGTGCCAGCAGCGTAGGAGGGAGCTCTGGAAACACCATATATTTT
CASSVGGSSGNTIYF
>.|.|TRBJ1-1|TRBV6-1
TGTGCCAGCAGTCAGGGACAAAACACTGAAGCTTTCTTT
CASSQGQNTEAFF
>.|.|TRBJ1-4|TRBV28
TGTGCCAGCATGGGCGGTGAAAAACTGTTTTTT
CASMGGEKLFF
>.|.|TRBJ1-2|TRBV29-1
TGCAGCTCACAGAGAGGAGGAGGCGGCTACACCTTC
CSSQRGGGGYTF
>.|.|TRBJ2-7|TRBV28
TGTGCCAGCAGTTTAGGCACGACCTACGAGCAGTACTTC
CASSLGTTYEQYF
>TRBD1|.|TRBJ2-5|TRBV28
TGTGCCAGCAGTTTGCAGGGGGCGAGGGACCAAGAGACCCAGTACTTC
CASSLQGARDQETQYF
>.|.|TRBJ1-2|TRBV5-4
TGTGCCAGCAGCTTGGGAGGAGTTAGGGACTATGGCTACACCTTC
CASSLGGVRDYGYTF
>.|.|TRBJ2-7|TRBV18
TGTGCCAGCTCACCAGAATCTCAGAAACGATACGAGCAGTACTTC
CASSPESQKRYEQYF
>TRBD2|.|TRBJ2-7|TRBV5-1
TGCGCCAGCAGCATAACTAGCGGGACCTACGAGCAGTACTTC
CASSITSGTYEQYF
>TRBD1|.|TRBJ1-1|TRBV2
TGTGCCACCCGGGACAGGGGCTTCTTAAACACTGAAGCTTTCTTT
CATRDRGFLNTEAFF
>.|few|TRBJ2-7|TRBV7-9
TGTGCCAGCAGCCCGAAACGGACAGCCTACGAGCAGTACTTC
CASSPKRTAYEQYF
>.|.|TRBJ1-2|TRBV6-1
TGTGCCAGCAGTGAAACATATAACTATGGCTACACCTTC
CASSETYNYGYTF
>TRBD1|.|TRBJ2-2|TRBV4-1
TGCGCCAGCAGCCAAGATGACAGGGGGCGAGGCGGGGAGCTGTTTTTT
CASSQDDRGRGGELFF
>.|.|TRBJ2-7|TRBV18
TGTGCCAGCTCACCACGGAGAGATGCCTACGAGCAGTACTTC
CASSPRRDAYEQYF
>.|.|TRBJ1-2|TRBV7-2
TGTGCCAGCAGCCCCTCCGGCAGGGGCTATGGCTACACCTTC
CASSPSGRGYGYTF
>TRBD2|.|TRBJ2-7|TRBV6-6
TGTGCCAGCCAGGGCGGGAGGGCCTCGGGGGAGCAGTACTTC
CASQGGRASGEQYF
>.|.|TRBJ2-3|TRBV27
TGTGCCAGCAAGGGCACCACAGATACGCAGTATTTT
CASKGTTDTQYF
>.|.|TRBJ1-5|TRBV10-2
TGCGCCAGCAGTGAACTTCGGGATCAGCCCCAGCATTTT
CASSELRDQPQHF
>.|.|TRBJ2-7|TRBV19
TGTGCCAGTAGTATTTCTAGCCTTGGGTACGAGCAGTACTTC
CASSISSLGYEQYF
>.|.|TRBJ2-2|TRBV6-6
TGTGCCAGCAGCCATCAGACAGTCACCGGGGAGCTGTTTTTT
CASSHQTVTGELFF
>.|.|TRBJ2-3|TRBV7-2
TGTGCCAGCAGCCTCGACCACGGCGGGCTGGCGTATTTT
CASSLDHGGLAYF
>.|.|TRBJ2-5|TRBV19
TGTGCCAGTAGGGCCAGGGGAGAGACCCAGTACTTC
CASRARGETQYF
>TRBD1|.|TRBJ2-2|TRBV18
TGTGCCAGCTCACGGGACAGGGGAGGCACCGGGGAGCTGTTTTTT
CASSRDRGGTGELFF
>.|.|TRBJ1-1|TRBV4-1
TGCGCCAGCAGCCAAGATCTGGGAATAGGTACTGAAGCTTTCTTT
CASSQDLGIGTEAFF
>.|.|TRBJ2-7|TRBV2
TGTGCCAGTACCGGGACTCCCTCCTACGAGCAGTACTTC
CASTGTPSYEQYF
>.|once|TRBJ2-5|TRBV6-1
TGTGCCAGCAAACTAATTCCCCAAGAGACCCAGTACTTC
CASKLIPQETQYF
>.|.|TRBJ1-3|TRBV12-5
TGTGCTAGTGGTTCCAGGTCATCTGGAAACACCATATATTTT
CASGSRSSGNTIYF